A single TCR beta chain is shown here with its context. This clonotype was detected a few times. Its antigen remains undetermined. The record has no base qualities; no much larger clone is one base away. The sample is drawn from a study of patients and donors after allogeneic stem cell transplantation (TCRdb year 2020). The library was made by RT-PCR. Sequenced using a NextSeq 550. TCRdb trimmed public reads at Q25 via fastp, called clones via MiXCR and kept in-frame beta chains. Each record represents a unique CDR3 protein, reported with the most common genes and DNA among its rows. The sample profile shows some 880,000 distinct CDR3 sequences; roughly 17% of them were found once. The top ten clonotypes cover around 5.5% of the sample. From its cysteine to its phenylalanine, the CDR3 spans 13 amino acids. Of the read, only the CDR3 DNA is kept; its 39 bases are in frame from base 1. V is reduced by 0 bases and J by 5 bases, leaving a spacing of 7 bases between them. CDR1 and CDR2, per the germline V gene (reference sequence), are LGHDT and YNNKEL.

The chain is assembled from TRBV3-1 and TRBJ1-2; the D segment cannot be called with confidence. Sequenced sample: blood, either unsorted or a sorted T cell fraction (not recorded which). This clonotype originated in a human donor who was either an allogeneic HSCT recipient or a stem cell or donor lymphocyte infusion donor (not recorded which). It is not recorded whose cells these are; they may come from a transplant donor. The nucleotide sequence reads TGTGCCAGCAGCCAAGACGCATGGTATGGCTACACCTTC. Its translation is CASSQDAWYGYTF. When the CDR3 is completed using the reference TRBV3-1 and TRBJ1-2 genes on either side, the full variable domain is DTAVSQTPKYLVTQMGNDKSIKCEQNLGHDTMYWYKQDSKKFLKIMFSYNNKELIINETVPNRFSPKSPDKAHLNLHINSLELGDSAVYFCASSQDAWYGYTFGSGTRLTVV.